This is a list of T cell receptor beta chains from one sample in a study of shared T cell receptors in the human thymus. Method: immunoSEQ multiplex PCR; TCRdb's copy keeps in-frame clones and lacks some. The sample has roughly 500,000 clones; approximately 80% are singletons. These data are also associated with another study on human thymus T cells.

The specimen was thymocytes. The origin of the receptors is a boy under two years old with a congenital heart defect. Both conserved end residues are part of each CDR3. The D gene is left open where the match is weak. Clone size is shown for a subset of rows, as once, few, many or a class of expanded clone.

>NA|NA|TRBV5-1|TRBJ1-1
CASGEGNTEAFF
TGCGCCAGCGGCGAGGGTAACACTGAAGCTTTCTTT
>NA|TRBD2|TRBV9|TRBJ2-1
CASSTVAGEAVFGYNEQFF
TGTGCCAGCAGCACCGTAGCGGGAGAGGCAGTGTTCGGCTACAATGAGCAGTTCTTC
>once|NA|TRBV14|TRBJ2-3
CASTLLRSSTDTQYF
TGTGCCAGCACCCTTCTCAGGTCTAGCACAGATACGCAGTATTTT
>once|TRBD2|TRBV29-1|TRBJ2-5
CSVRLAGDQETQYF
TGCAGCGTACGACTAGCGGGGGACCAAGAGACCCAGTACTTC
>NA|TRBD1|TRBV12-5|TRBJ1-1
CASGPGTGNTEAFF
TGTGCTAGTGGCCCCGGGACAGGGAACACTGAAGCTTTCTTT
>NA|TRBD2|TRBV5-1|TRBJ2-1
CASSFGTSWNNEQFF
TGCGCCAGCAGCTTTGGGACTAGCTGGAACAATGAGCAGTTCTTC
>few|TRBD1|TRBV6-6|TRBJ2-7
CASSTGTALYEQYF
TGTGCCAGCAGTACCGGGACAGCCCTATACGAGCAGTACTTC
>NA|TRBD2|TRBV2|TRBJ2-5
CASRHTRLAGDQETQYF
TGTGCCAGCAGACATACCAGACTAGCGGGAGACCAAGAGACCCAGTACTTC
>NA|TRBD1|TRBV18|TRBJ2-7
CASSPDRAYEQYF
TGTGCCAGCTCACCGGACAGGGCCTACGAGCAGTACTTC
>NA|TRBD2|TRBV4-2|TRBJ2-3
CASSQDGTSGSTDTQYF
TGTGCCAGCAGCCAAGATGGGACTAGCGGAAGCACAGATACGCAGTATTTT
>NA|NA|TRBV27|TRBJ2-7
CASSPRQTTSYEQYF
TGTGCCAGCAGTCCCCGACAGACGACCTCCTACGAGCAGTACTTC
>once|NA|TRBV29-1|TRBJ1-1
CSVVGQGIVDTEAFF
TGCAGCGTTGTGGGGCAGGGGATCGTCGACACTGAAGCTTTCTTT
>once|NA|TRBV5-1|TRBJ2-6
CASSPNWDTEDSGANVLTF
TGCGCCAGCAGCCCAAATTGGGACACTGAAGACTCTGGGGCCAACGTCCTGACTTTC
>NA|TRBD2|TRBV6-1|TRBJ2-3
CASSEQAVAGVTDTQYF
TGTGCCAGCAGTGAACAGGCAGTAGCGGGAGTGACAGATACGCAGTATTTT
>NA|TRBD1|TRBV6-1|TRBJ2-1
CASSGGQGNEQFF
TGTGCCAGCAGTGGGGGACAGGGCAATGAGCAGTTCTTC
>NA|NA|TRBV6-5|TRBJ2-5
CASSSPGQNPTQYF
TGTGCCAGCTCTTCCCCCGGACAGAATCCGACCCAGTACTTC
>NA|TRBD2|TRBV4-1|TRBJ2-7
CASSPATSGFSYEQYF
TGCGCCAGCAGCCCCGCGACTAGCGGGTTCTCCTACGAGCAGTACTTC
>NA|TRBD2|TRBV5-4|TRBJ2-2
CASSLGGLAAPNTGELFF
TGTGCCAGCAGCTTGGGGGGACTAGCGGCCCCGAACACCGGGGAGCTGTTTTTT
>NA|NA|TRBV4-2|TRBJ2-7
CASSLRDPAGSPYEQYF
TGTGCCAGCAGCCTGAGAGATCCAGCCGGGTCCCCCTACGAGCAGTACTTC
>few|NA|TRBV14|TRBJ1-1
CASSGGWGGAFF
TGTGCCAGCAGCGGGGGTTGGGGAGGAGCTTTCTTT
>NA|TRBD2|TRBV11-3|TRBJ2-7
CASSRGRADEQYF
TGTGCCAGCAGCCGCGGGAGGGCCGACGAGCAGTACTTC
>NA|NA|TRBV6-6|TRBJ1-5
CASSYSMRQHNQPQHF
TGTGCCAGCAGTTACTCGATGCGGCAGCACAATCAGCCCCAGCATTTT
>NA|TRBD2|TRBV11-2|TRBJ2-5
CASSSSWVAGVWETQYF
TGTGCCAGCAGCTCCTCTTGGGTAGCGGGAGTCTGGGAGACCCAGTACTTC
>NA|NA|TRBV5-6|TRBJ1-4
CASSLSRLATNEKLFF
TGTGCCAGCAGCTTAAGTCGGTTAGCAACTAATGAAAAACTGTTTTTT